Described below is a single TCR beta chain sequence and its context. Its cognate antigen is unknown. TCRdb re-called the RACE reads through MiXCR, storing one row per CDR3 protein. The sample yields about 360,000 distinct CDR3 sequences, about 7% seen once. These data originate in a study of human T cells and chemical hapten exposure. Study as a whole: Subjects had 2% DPC placed on about 2 cm by about 2 cm of upper inner arm skin for sensitization. Regarding the study as a whole: Donors in the study had alopecia, meaning their immune response may differ from healthy people's.

Described time point: patch test 1, 2 weeks after DPC sensitization. Treatment meaning: therapeutic diphenylcyclopropenone sensitization with weekly scalp DPC. Non-pregnant alopecia patients aged 18 to 70, suitable for DPC therapy. Germline CDR1 MNHEY, CDR2 SVGEGT. V lost 4 bases, J lost 1 base, and 12 bases lay in between. The CDR3 extends over 15 amino acids. The V call is TRBV6-2 or TRBV6-3, the J call TRBJ2-3; D remains ambiguous. The TCR sequence derives from a woman between 18 and 29 years old with alopecia areata. Some clones in this sample may be carry-over from other donors' samples. Material: whole blood, obtained in connection with sensitization to the hapten diphenylcyclopropenone (DPC). CDR3 in amino acids: CASSSQGIGTDTQYF. The CDR3, as DNA: TGTGCCAGCAGTTCCCAAGGGATAGGCACAGATACGCAGTATTTT.